These 16 T cell receptor beta chains share one sample of origin, sequenced in a study of beta chain features in type 1 diabetes listed by TCRdb under 2018. Libraries were made using the immunoSEQ multiplex PCR assay. The High Capacity cDNA Reverse Transcription Kit was used to reverse transcribe all of the isolated RNA, meaning that expressed TCRB transcripts were what got sequenced. TCRdb re-hosts the immuneACCESS table, in-frame sequences only. Its copies lack some clones; in the studies checked, an unresolved V gene accounts for under half of them, and the cause for the rest is not known. This sample holds fewer than 150,000 clones; 6.5% to 8.5% were observed only once. The top ten hold 1.4% of the sample. What was sequenced was central memory CD4+ T cells from blood. These receptors were collected from a woman aged 30 to 39 in good health.

V usage is TRBV18 and J usage is TRBJ2-1; D is uncertain. Germline lookup yields CDR1 KGHSH and CDR2 LQKENI. This CDR3 contains 13 residues. V gave up 5 bases and J gave up 10 bases, with 15 bases separating them. Here the CDR3 reads CASSGSPNREQFF. The CDR3 DNA reads TGTGCCAGCTCAGGTAGCCCTAACCGGGAGCAGTTCTTC. Combining the CDR3 with reference TRBV18 and TRBJ2-1 gives the whole variable domain NAGVMQNPRHLVRRRGQEARLRCSPMKGHSHVYWYRQLPEEGLKFMVYLQKENIIDESGMPKERFSAEFPKEGPSILRIQQVVRGDSAAYFCASSGSPNREQFFGPGTRLTVL.

The rearrangement links TRBV5-1 to TRBJ1-4; D may be TRBD1 (5 bases). The germline V and J ends were trimmed by 6 bases and 2 bases, with 11 bases remaining between them. Germline CDR1 is SGHRS and CDR2 is YFSETQ. This CDR3 contains 14 residues. The CDR3: CASNRGNTNEKLFF. For the CDR3, the DNA is TGCGCCAGCAATCGGGGGAATACTAATGAAAAACTGTTTTTT. The full variable domain, in which reference TRBV5-1 and TRBJ1-4 provide the parts outside the CDR3, is KAGVTQTPRYLIKTRGQQVTLSCSPISGHRSVSWYQQTPGQGLQFLFEYFSETQRNKGNFPGRFSGRQFSNSRSEMNVSTLELGDSALYLCASNRGNTNEKLFFGSGTQLSVL.

The V gene is TRBV5-1, the J gene TRBJ2-6, with TRBD2 as a possible D gene (6 bases). V was clipped by 4 bases and J by 2 bases, with 13 bases between them. The length of the CDR3 is 16 residues. CDR1 is SGHRS, CDR2 YFSETQ, per germline. The CDR3 DNA is TGCGCCAGCAGCGTGAAAGCGGGTACTGGGGCCAACGTCCTGACTTTC. Its protein is CASSVKAGTGANVLTF.

The chain carries TRBV7-9 and TRBJ2-7, with D hard to call. The CDR3 contains 12 residues. CDR1 SEHNR and CDR2 FQNEAQ come from the germline V gene (reference sequence). Trimming cost V 5 bases and J 6 bases, with 11 bases left between them. CDR3: CASSLVLFEQYF. The CDR3 coding sequence is TGTGCCAGCAGCCTCGTACTATTCGAGCAGTACTTC.

The chain carries TRBV28 and TRBJ1-4; D is ambiguous. Trimming removed 7 bases from V and 5 bases from J, with 11 bases in between. This CDR3 has 13 amino acids. CDR1 and CDR2 from the germline V gene are MDHEN and SYDVKM. CDR3 in amino acids: CASNAGENEKLFF. The CDR3 DNA is TGTGCCAGCAACGCCGGAGAGAATGAAAAACTGTTTTTT.

This clone was recorded at least ten times. The chain recombines TRBV29-1 with TRBJ2-3, with 8 bases that match TRBD1. This CDR3 contains 13 residues. Germline values: CDR1 SQVTM, CDR2 ANQGSEA. V trimming: 4 bases; J trimming: 8 bases; junction bases outside the gene matches: 8. The CDR3 reads CSVVGTGGATQYF. Here the CDR3 DNA reads TGCAGCGTTGTCGGGACAGGTGGTGCTACGCAGTATTTT.

V and J are TRBV28 and TRBJ2-7, with 10 positions matching TRBD2. Germline V gene sequence: CDR1 MDHEN, CDR2 SYDVKM. Trimming at V came to 8 bases and at J to 0 bases, leaving 7 bases not matched to a gene. This CDR3 comprises 15 residues. This CDR3 is CASGLAAASSYEQYF. The CDR3 nucleotides read TGTGCCAGCGGACTAGCGGCCGCAAGCTCCTACGAGCAGTACTTC. Full variable domain (remainder filled in from reference TRBV28 and TRBJ2-7): DVKVTQSSRYLVKRTGEKVFLECVQDMDHENMFWYRQDPGLGLRLIYFSYDVKMKEKGDIPEGYSVSREKKERFSLILESASTNQTSMYLCASGLAAASSYEQYFGPGTRLTVT.

This clone was recorded a few times. The V call is TRBV6-4, the J call TRBJ2-1; 7 nucleotides agree with TRBD1. Germline assignment: CDR1 MRHNA and CDR2 SNTAGT. V lost 3 bases to trimming and J lost 13 bases; unmatched junction nucleotides: 12. The CDR3 totals 14 residues. As DNA, the CDR3 is TGTGCCAGCAGTGAGGGGGTGTTCGGGACAGTCCAGTTCTTC. Its protein is CASSEGVFGTVQFF.

This clone was counted between two and nine times. V usage is TRBV6-5 and J usage is TRBJ2-1; 9 positions match TRBD1. This CDR3 is 14 amino acids long. Germline V gives CDR1 MNHEY, CDR2 SVGAGI. V gave up 6 bases and J gave up 7 bases; unmatched junction bases: 7. CDR3: CASSRGTGRNEQFF. CDR3 nucleotides: TGTGCCAGCAGCCGGGGGACAGGGCGAAATGAGCAGTTCTTC.

This clone was seen more than once but under ten times. The chain joins TRBV7-2 to TRBJ1-5; a possible D gene is TRBD1 (6 bases). This CDR3 comprises 13 residues. CDR1 SGHTA and CDR2 FQGNSA come from the germline V gene. Trimming removed 5 bases from V and 7 bases from J, with 12 bases in between. CDR3 sequence: CASSQEGQQPQHF. The CDR3 DNA reads as TGTGCCAGCAGCCAAGAAGGACAGCAGCCCCAGCATTTT.

V is TRBV6-6 and J is TRBJ1-2; D might be TRBD1 (5 bases). Per germline, CDR1 MNHNY and CDR2 SVGAGI (reference sequence). V lost 4 bases to trimming and J lost 4 bases, with 7 bases between them. The length of the CDR3 is 12 residues. The CDR3 nucleotides read TGTGCCAGCAGTTCCGACAGCTATGGCTACACCTTC. Translation gives CASSSDSYGYTF.

This clone was detected a few times. This chain connects TRBV5-1 to TRBJ2-1, with no clear D. Germline CDR1 SGHRS, CDR2 YFSETQ. The CDR3 covers 15 residues. Trimming took off 0 bases at V and 3 bases at J, with 10 bases between the two ends. In nucleotides, the CDR3 is TGCGCCAGCAGCTTGGATCCGGGTGTCTACAATGAGCAGTTCTTC. Translated: CASSLDPGVYNEQFF.

The rearrangement links TRBV5-1 to TRBJ2-4, with 9 bases matching TRBD2. The CDR3 sequence is 19 residues long. Germline V gene data show CDR1 as SGHRS and CDR2 as YFSETQ. V trimming: 4 bases; J trimming: 1 base; junction bases outside the gene matches: 15. CDR3: CASSAGTGIAGVAKNIQYF. For the CDR3, the DNA is TGCGCCAGCAGCGCCGGCACAGGGATAGCGGGAGTTGCCAAAAACATTCAGTACTTC.

The rearrangement links TRBV6-1 to TRBJ2-1, with 9 bases lining up with TRBD2. The CDR3 is made up of 16 amino acids. From germline, CDR1 is MNHNS and CDR2 SASEGT. V lost 3 bases, J lost 4 bases, and 7 bases stayed unmatched. The CDR3 here is CASSEIPSGAYNEQFF. In DNA, the CDR3 is TGTGCCAGCAGTGAGATTCCTAGCGGGGCTTACAATGAGCAGTTCTTC.

This clone has only a few counts. The V gene is TRBV7-2, the J gene TRBJ2-4; a possible D gene is TRBD2 (5 bases). The CDR3 contains 16 residues. From germline, CDR1 is SGHTA and CDR2 FQGNSA. V was shortened by 5 bases and J by 0 bases, with 14 bases between the two germline ends. The DNA for the CDR3 is TGTGCCAGCAGCCTGCTGACTACTTTAGCCAAAAACATTCAGTACTTC. Amino acid sequence: CASSLLTTLAKNIQYF.

This clone was seen a single time. The rearrangement links TRBV5-8 to TRBJ1-5, with 12 bases aligning to TRBD1. Germline V gene data show CDR1 as SGHTS and CDR2 as YDEGEE. J was trimmed by 5 bases and V by 4 bases; bases with no gene match: 10. This CDR3 has 17 amino acids. CDR3 loop: CASSAGTGGSTDQPQHF. The DNA for the CDR3 is TGTGCCAGCAGCGCCGGGACAGGGGGCAGTACGGATCAGCCCCAGCATTTT.